The present T cell receptor beta chain was sequenced within a study of T cell responses to AZD1222 COVID-19 vaccine. Trimming left V 1 base short and J 8 bases short, with 11 bases between. The CDR3 contains 13 residues. The germline V gene has CDR1 MGHRA and CDR2 YSYEKL. Sequenced by immunoSEQ multiplex PCR; TCRdb stores in-frame clones only, minus some. The sample holds about 150,000 clones, about 94% seen once. Comment on this clone: The antigen remains undetermined.

Study-level results: An increase in Spike-specific TCR breadth and depth was observed after two AZD1222 doses. Repertoires were collected only later (after the peak T cell response had occurred). White British donors predominated, females outnumbered males, and clonal diversity was possibly underestimated. It was only a handful of AZD1222 recipients who were seropositive at baseline.

The source was peripheral blood, collected 28 days after the second AZD1222 dose. The J gene is TRBJ1-2, the V gene TRBV4-1; D unresolved. The clonotype comes from an adult who received the AZD1222 COVID-19 vaccine. The chain's CDR3 is CASSQVPLGGYTF. The CDR3 coding sequence is TGCGCCAGCAGCCAAGTTCCGCTGGGAGGCTACACCTTC.